A single sample is the source of the 16 T cell receptor beta chains below, sequenced in a study of immune evolution from preneoplasia to lung adenocarcinoma. Libraries were prepared by immunoSEQ multiplex PCR; TCRdb keeps only in-frame clonotypes and omits some of them. The data hold some 2,000 clones, with 86% observed a single time. The sample consisted of FFPE adjacent normal lung tissue. The receptors stem from a person between 65 and 79 years old with lung adenocarcinoma.

The chain combines TRBV7-3 with TRBJ2-5, with a weak D call TRBD1 (6 bases). V was trimmed by 2 bases and J by 2 bases, leaving 12 bases between them. Germline CDR1 is SGHTA and CDR2 is FQGTGA. The CDR3 totals 15 residues. The DNA for the CDR3 is TGTGCCAGCAGCTTATATCGGACAGATCAAGAGACCCAGTACTTC. This encodes CASSLYRTDQETQYF.

The chain links TRBV6-5 to TRBJ2-7, with TRBD1 matching over 9 bases. Looked up from germline, CDR1 is MNHEY and CDR2 is SVGAGI. Trimming removed 6 bases from V and 6 bases from J; junction bases left unmatched: 6. CDR3 length: 13 amino acids. The chain's CDR3 is CASRSRDRVEQYF. For the CDR3, the DNA is TGTGCCAGCAGAAGCCGGGACAGGGTCGAGCAGTACTTC.

This clone was seen only once. CDR3 protein: CAWSLADNQPQHF. The CDR3 coding sequence is TGTGCCTGGAGTTTGGCAGACAATCAGCCCCAGCATTTT. This chain links TRBV30 with TRBJ1-5; D remains ambiguous. V dropped 2 bases and J dropped 3 bases, with 8 bases sitting between them. Germline V gives CDR1 GTSNPN, CDR2 SVGIG (reference sequence). The CDR3 spans 13 residues.

The chain has TRBV11-2 and TRBJ2-3, with D unclear. Germline CDR1 reads SGHAT; CDR2 reads FQNNGV. There are 12 residues in the CDR3. The V gene lost 1 base and the J gene lost 5 bases, with 4 bases spanning the gap. CDR3 region: CASSLVQDTQYF. The CDR3 nucleotides read TGTGCCAGCAGCTTAGTACAAGATACGCAGTATTTT. Looking up the rest from reference TRBV11-2 and TRBJ2-3 gives the full variable domain: EAGVAQSPRYKIIEKRQSVAFWCNPISGHATLYWYQQILGQGPKLLIQFQNNGVVDDSQLPKDRFSAERLKGVDSTLKIQPAKLEDSAVYLCASSLVQDTQYFGPGTRLTVL.

The chain employs TRBV11-2 and TRBJ1-6; D is unresolved. The germline V and J ends were trimmed by 2 bases and 7 bases, with 9 bases remaining between them. The CDR3 totals 14 residues. Germline lookup yields CDR1 SGHAT and CDR2 FQNNGV. The CDR3 loop is CASSLRYTNSPLHF. The CDR3 DNA reads TGTGCCAGCAGCTTACGTTACACAAATTCACCCCTCCACTTT.

The genes are TRBV11-2 and TRBJ2-3; 7 bases align to TRBD2. The germline V gene encodes CDR1 SGHAT and CDR2 FQNNGV. Trimming cost V 3 bases and J 2 bases; bases outside gene matches: 8. There are 16 residues in the CDR3. Written as DNA, the CDR3 is TGTGCCAGCAGCTTTAGCGGGCGTAGGTACACAGATACGCAGTATTTT. Protein: CASSFSGRRYTDTQYF.

This clone was counted a few times. This chain joins TRBV6-5 and TRBJ1-1, with D perhaps TRBD1 (5 bases). The germline CDR1 and CDR2 sequences are MNHEY and SVGAGI. The ends were cut back, 2 bases at V and 4 bases at J, with 8 bases in the middle. The CDR3 runs to 13 residues. In DNA, the CDR3 is TGTGCCAGCAGTTACGGGCAGGGCACTGAAGCTTTCTTT. Its translation is CASSYGQGTEAFF.

The chain couples TRBV5-1 to TRBJ1-4; D gene unclear. The ends were cut back, 4 bases at V and 4 bases at J, with 11 bases in the middle. The germline CDR1 and CDR2 sequences are SGHRS and YFSETQ. The CDR3 loop spans 14 amino acids. This CDR3 reads CASSLLGDNEKLFF. The CDR3 region has the DNA TGCGCCAGCAGCCTACTTGGGGATAATGAAAAACTGTTTTTT.

The chain links TRBV18 to TRBJ2-7; the D call may be TRBD1 or TRBD2 (5 bases each). This CDR3 contains 14 residues. CDR1 is KGHSH and CDR2 is LQKENI in the germline V gene. Trimming pared 3 bases from V and 2 bases from J, leaving 11 bases between. CDR3 sequence reads: CASSPSRETYEQYF. CDR3 DNA sequence: TGTGCCAGCTCACCGAGCAGGGAGACCTACGAGCAGTACTTC.

The chain uses TRBV5-4 and TRBJ2-1; D unclear. Germline CDR1 SGHNT, CDR2 YYREEE (reference sequence). This CDR3 comprises 15 residues. The V end lost 0 bases, the J end lost 0 bases, and 7 bases lay between the germline ends. The CDR3 nucleotides are TGTGCCAGCAGCTTGGGGGGTAGCTCCTACAATGAGCAGTTCTTC. It is translated as CASSLGGSSYNEQFF.

The chain uses TRBV5-1 and TRBJ2-1; 7 bases are shared with TRBD2. The CDR3 has 13 amino acids. With V trimmed by 0 bases and J by 6 bases, 0 bases remained unmatched. Germline values: CDR1 SGHRS, CDR2 YFSETQ. CDR3 loop: CASSLGTSNEQFF. The CDR3, as DNA: TGCGCCAGCAGCTTGGGGACTAGCAATGAGCAGTTCTTC.

The chain has TRBV5-1 and TRBJ1-2, with TRBD1 identical over 8 bases. The germline V gene has CDR1 SGHRS and CDR2 YFSETQ. The CDR3 loop spans 14 amino acids. Unmatched junction bases numbered 9, after V lost 4 bases and J lost 7 bases. The CDR3 protein is CASSNPGGARGYTF. The CDR3 DNA reads TGCGCCAGCAGCAACCCAGGGGGCGCTCGTGGCTACACCTTC.

The chain is built from TRBV6-6 and TRBJ2-7, with TRBD2 matching 7 bases. CDR1 is MNHNY and CDR2 is SVGAGI in the germline V gene (reference sequence). The CDR3 contains 14 residues. Trimming at V came to 4 bases and at J to 1 base, leaving 4 bases not matched to a gene. Written as DNA, the CDR3 is TGTGCCAGCAGTTCCTTAGCGGGTTCCTACGAGCAGTACTTC. Translation: CASSSLAGSYEQYF.

The chain couples TRBV27 to TRBJ2-3; D remains unclear. Between the trimmed V and J ends, which lost 8 bases and 0 bases, there was a span of 12 bases. Germline values: CDR1 MNHEY, CDR2 SMNVEV (reference sequence). CDR3 size: 14 residues. As DNA, the CDR3 is TGTGCCAGCTGTTCACACAGTAGCACAGATACGCAGTATTTT. Translation: CASCSHSSTDTQYF.

V and J are TRBV20-1 and TRBJ2-1, with a weak D call TRBD2 (6 bases). The CDR3 sequence is 11 residues long. From germline, CDR1 is DFQATT and CDR2 SNEGSKA (reference sequence). V was shortened by 3 bases and J by 8 bases, with 8 bases between the two germline ends. The CDR3 loop is CSASRRDEQFF. CDR3 nucleotide sequence: TGCAGTGCTAGCCGGAGGGATGAGCAGTTCTTC.

The chain joins TRBV9 to TRBJ2-7; D may correspond to TRBD1 or TRBD2 (6 bases each). This CDR3 spans 14 amino acids. Trimming left V 0 bases short and J 6 bases short, with 13 bases between. From germline, CDR1 is SGDLS and CDR2 YYNGEE. The CDR3, as DNA: TGTGCCAGCAGCGTAGAGGGGGGTGGCGGCGAGCAGTACTTC. Protein sequence: CASSVEGGGGEQYF. Based on the CDR3 plus reference TRBV9 and TRBJ2-7, the full variable domain is DSGVTQTPKHLITATGQRVTLRCSPRSGDLSVYWYQQSLDQGLQFLIQYYNGEERAKGNILERFSAQQFPDLHSELNLSSLELGDSALYFCASSVEGGGGEQYFGPGTRLTVT.